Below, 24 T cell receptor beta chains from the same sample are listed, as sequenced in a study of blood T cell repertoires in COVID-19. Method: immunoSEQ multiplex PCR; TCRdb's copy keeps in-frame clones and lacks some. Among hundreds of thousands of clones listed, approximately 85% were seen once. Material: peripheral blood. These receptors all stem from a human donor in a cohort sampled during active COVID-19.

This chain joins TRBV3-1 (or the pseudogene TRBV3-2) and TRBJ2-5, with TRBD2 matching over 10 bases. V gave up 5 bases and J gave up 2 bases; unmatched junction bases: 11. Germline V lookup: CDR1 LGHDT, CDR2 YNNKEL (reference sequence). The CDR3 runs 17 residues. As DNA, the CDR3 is TGTGCCAGCAGCTCCCCTAGCGGGGGTCCTATACAAGAGACCCAGTACTTC. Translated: CASSSPSGGPIQETQYF.

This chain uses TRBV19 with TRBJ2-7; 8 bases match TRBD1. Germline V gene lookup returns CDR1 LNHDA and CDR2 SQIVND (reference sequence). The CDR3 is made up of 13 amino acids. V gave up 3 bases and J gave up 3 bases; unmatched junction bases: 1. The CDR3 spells CASSIDRGYEQYF. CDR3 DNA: TGTGCCAGTAGTATTGACAGGGGCTACGAGCAGTACTTC.

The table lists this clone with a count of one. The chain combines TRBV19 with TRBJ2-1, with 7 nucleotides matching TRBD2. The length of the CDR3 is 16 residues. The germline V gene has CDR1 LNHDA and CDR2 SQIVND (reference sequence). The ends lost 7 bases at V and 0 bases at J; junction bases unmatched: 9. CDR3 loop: CASNAPWTSSYNEQFF. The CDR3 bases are TGTGCCAGTAACGCCCCCTGGACTAGCTCCTACAATGAGCAGTTCTTC.

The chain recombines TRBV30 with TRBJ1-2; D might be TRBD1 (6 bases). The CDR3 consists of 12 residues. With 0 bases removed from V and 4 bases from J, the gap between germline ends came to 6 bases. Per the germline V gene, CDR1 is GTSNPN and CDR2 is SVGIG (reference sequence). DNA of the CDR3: TGTGCCTGGAGTGTACAGGGCTATGGCTACACCTTC. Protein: CAWSVQGYGYTF.

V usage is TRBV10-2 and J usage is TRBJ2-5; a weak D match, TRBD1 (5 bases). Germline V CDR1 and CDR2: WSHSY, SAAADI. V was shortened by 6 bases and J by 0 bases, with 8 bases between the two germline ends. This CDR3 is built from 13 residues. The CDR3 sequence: CASRTEYQETQYF. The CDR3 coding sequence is TGCGCCAGCAGGACAGAGTACCAAGAGACCCAGTACTTC.

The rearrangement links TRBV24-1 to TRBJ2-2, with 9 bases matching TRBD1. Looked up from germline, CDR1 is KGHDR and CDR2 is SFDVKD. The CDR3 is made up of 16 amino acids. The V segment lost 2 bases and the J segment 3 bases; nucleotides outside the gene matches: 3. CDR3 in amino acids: CATSDSTGGDTGELFF. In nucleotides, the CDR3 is TGTGCCACCAGTGATTCGACAGGGGGAGACACCGGGGAGCTGTTTTTT.

The CDR3: CASSPQGAGNTIYF. The CDR3, as DNA: TGCGCCAGCAGCCCACAGGGGGCTGGAAACACCATATATTTT. The J gene is TRBJ1-3, the V gene TRBV5-1, with 8 bases identical to TRBD1. CDR3 length: 14 residues. Germline trimming cut 4 bases from V and 2 bases from J; bases unmatched to any gene: 2. The germline CDR1 and CDR2 sequences are SGHRS and YFSETQ. Full variable domain (missing parts from reference TRBV5-1 and TRBJ1-3): KAGVTQTPRYLIKTRGQQVTLSCSPISGHRSVSWYQQTPGQGLQFLFEYFSETQRNKGNFPGRFSGRQFSNSRSEMNVSTLELGDSALYLCASSPQGAGNTIYFGEGSWLTVV.

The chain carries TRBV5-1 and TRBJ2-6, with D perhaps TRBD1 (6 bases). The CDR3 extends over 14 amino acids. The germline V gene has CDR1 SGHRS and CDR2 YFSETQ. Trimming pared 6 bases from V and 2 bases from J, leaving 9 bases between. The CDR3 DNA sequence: TGCGCCAGCACACAGGGAACTGGGGCCAACGTCCTGACTTTC. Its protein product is CASTQGTGANVLTF.

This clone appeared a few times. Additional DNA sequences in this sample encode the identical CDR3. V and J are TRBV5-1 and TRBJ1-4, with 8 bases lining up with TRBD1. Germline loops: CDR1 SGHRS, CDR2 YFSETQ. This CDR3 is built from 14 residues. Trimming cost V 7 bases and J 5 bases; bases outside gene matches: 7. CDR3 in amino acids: CASRPGTGNEKLFF. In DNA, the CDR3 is TGCGCCAGCCGCCCCGGGACAGGAAATGAAAAACTGTTTTTT.

The chain's CDR3 is CASSRTGRINSPLHF. For the CDR3, the DNA is TGTGCCAGCAGCCGGACAGGGAGGATCAATTCACCCCTCCACTTT. The V gene is TRBV5-5, the J gene TRBJ1-6, with 8 bases fitting TRBD1. The J segment lost 7 bases and the V segment lost 4 bases, leaving 7 bases of the junction unmatched. The CDR3 has 15 residues. Germline V gene lookup returns CDR1 SGHKS and CDR2 YYEKEE (reference sequence). Using reference TRBV5-5 and TRBJ1-6 for the parts outside the CDR3, the full variable domain is DAGVTQSPTHLIKTRGQQVTLRCSPISGHKSVSWYQQVLGQGPQFIFQYYEKEERGRGNFPDRFSARQFPNYSSELNVNALLLGDSALYLCASSRTGRINSPLHFGNGTRLTVT.

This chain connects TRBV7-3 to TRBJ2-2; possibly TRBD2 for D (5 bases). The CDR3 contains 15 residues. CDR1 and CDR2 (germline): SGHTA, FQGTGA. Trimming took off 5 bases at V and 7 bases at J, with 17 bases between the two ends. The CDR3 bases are TGTGCCAGCAGCCTTTCCGGGGTAGTTGGCGGGGAGCTGTTTTTT. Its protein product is CASSLSGVVGGELFF.

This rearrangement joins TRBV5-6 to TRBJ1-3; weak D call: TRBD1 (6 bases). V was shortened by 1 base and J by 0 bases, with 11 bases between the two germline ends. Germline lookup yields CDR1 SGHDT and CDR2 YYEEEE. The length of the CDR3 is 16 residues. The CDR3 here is CASSLQGLLSGNTIYF. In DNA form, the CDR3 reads TGTGCCAGCAGCTTGCAGGGGTTACTCTCTGGAAACACCATATATTTT.

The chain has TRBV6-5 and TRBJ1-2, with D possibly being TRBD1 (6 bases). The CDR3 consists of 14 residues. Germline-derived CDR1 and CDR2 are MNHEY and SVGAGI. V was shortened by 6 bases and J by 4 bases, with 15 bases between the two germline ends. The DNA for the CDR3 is TGTGCCAGCAGGGAGGGGGGGTCCCGCTATGGCTACACCTTC. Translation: CASREGGSRYGYTF.

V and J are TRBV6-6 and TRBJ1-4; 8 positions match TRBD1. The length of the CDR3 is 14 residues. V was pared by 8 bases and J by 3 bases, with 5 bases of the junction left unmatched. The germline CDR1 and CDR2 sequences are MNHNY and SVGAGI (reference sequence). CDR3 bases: TGTGCCAGCCTCAGGGGGCTGGCTAATGAAAAACTGTTTTTT. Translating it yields CASLRGLANEKLFF.

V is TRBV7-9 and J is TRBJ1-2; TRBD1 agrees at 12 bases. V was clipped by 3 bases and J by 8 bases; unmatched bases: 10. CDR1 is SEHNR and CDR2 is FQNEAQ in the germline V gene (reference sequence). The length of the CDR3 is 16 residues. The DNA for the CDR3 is TGTGCCAGCAGCTTCGGGACAGGGGGCTCTATGAGGGGCTACACCTTC. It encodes CASSFGTGGSMRGYTF.

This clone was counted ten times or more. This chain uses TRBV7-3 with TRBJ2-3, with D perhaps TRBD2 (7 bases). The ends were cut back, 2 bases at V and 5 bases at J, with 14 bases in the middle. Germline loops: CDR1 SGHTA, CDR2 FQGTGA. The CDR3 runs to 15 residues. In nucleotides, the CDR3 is TGTGCCAGCAGCTTAGGCGGGGGCCTTGGAGATACGCAGTATTTT. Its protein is CASSLGGGLGDTQYF.

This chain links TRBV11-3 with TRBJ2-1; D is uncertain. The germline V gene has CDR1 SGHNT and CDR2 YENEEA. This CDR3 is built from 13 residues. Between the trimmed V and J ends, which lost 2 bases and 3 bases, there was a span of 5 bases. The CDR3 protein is CASSLNSYNEQFF. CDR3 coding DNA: TGTGCCAGCAGCTTAAACAGCTACAATGAGCAGTTCTTC.

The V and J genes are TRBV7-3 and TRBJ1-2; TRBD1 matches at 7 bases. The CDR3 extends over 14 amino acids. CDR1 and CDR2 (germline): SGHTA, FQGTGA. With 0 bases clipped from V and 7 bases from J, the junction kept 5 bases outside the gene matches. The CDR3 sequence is CASSLTPQGFGYTF. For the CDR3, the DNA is TGTGCCAGCAGCTTAACCCCACAGGGGTTTGGCTACACCTTC.

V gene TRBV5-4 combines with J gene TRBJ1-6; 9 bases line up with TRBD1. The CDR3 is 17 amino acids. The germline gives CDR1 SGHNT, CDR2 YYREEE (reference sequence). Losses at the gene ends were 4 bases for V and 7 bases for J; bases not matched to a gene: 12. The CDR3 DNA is TGTGCCAGCAGCCTAGGCCTCCGGGACAGGGAGAATTCACCCCTCCACTTT. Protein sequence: CASSLGLRDRENSPLHF.

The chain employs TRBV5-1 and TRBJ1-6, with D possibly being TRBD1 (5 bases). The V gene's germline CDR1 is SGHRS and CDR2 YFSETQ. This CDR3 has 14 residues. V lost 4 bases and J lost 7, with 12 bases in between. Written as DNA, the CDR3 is TGCGCCAGCAGCGAGGGACGGGGGAATTCACCCCTCCACTTT. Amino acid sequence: CASSEGRGNSPLHF.

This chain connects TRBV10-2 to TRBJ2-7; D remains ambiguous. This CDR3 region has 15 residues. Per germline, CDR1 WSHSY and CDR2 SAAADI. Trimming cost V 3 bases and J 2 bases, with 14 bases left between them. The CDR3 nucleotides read TGCGCCAGCAGTGATATTTCATCCAGGACCTACGAGCAGTACTTC. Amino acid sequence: CASSDISSRTYEQYF.

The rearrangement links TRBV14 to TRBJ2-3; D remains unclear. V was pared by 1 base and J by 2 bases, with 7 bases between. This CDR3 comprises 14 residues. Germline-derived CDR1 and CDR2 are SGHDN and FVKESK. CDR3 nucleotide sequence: TGTGCCAGCAGCCAAGTTCAGTACACAGATACGCAGTATTTT. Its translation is CASSQVQYTDTQYF.

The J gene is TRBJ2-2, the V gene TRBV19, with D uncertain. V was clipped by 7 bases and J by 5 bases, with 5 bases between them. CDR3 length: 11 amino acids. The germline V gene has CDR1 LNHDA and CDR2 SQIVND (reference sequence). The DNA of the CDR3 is TGTGCCAGTAAGAGGACCGGGGAGCTGTTTTTT. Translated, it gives CASKRTGELFF.

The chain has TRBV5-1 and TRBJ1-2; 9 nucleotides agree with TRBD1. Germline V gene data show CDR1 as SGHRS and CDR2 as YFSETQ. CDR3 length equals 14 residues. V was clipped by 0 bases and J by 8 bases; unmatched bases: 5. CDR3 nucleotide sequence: TGCGCCAGCAGCTTGGTGGGACAGGGTTCAGGCTACACCTTC. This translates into CASSLVGQGSGYTF. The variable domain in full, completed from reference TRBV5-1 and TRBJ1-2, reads KAGVTQTPRYLIKTRGQQVTLSCSPISGHRSVSWYQQTPGQGLQFLFEYFSETQRNKGNFPGRFSGRQFSNSRSEMNVSTLELGDSALYLCASSLVGQGSGYTFGSGTRLTVV.